This T cell receptor (beta chain) was captured in a study of T cell responses to AZD1222 COVID-19 vaccine. The data were produced by immunoSEQ multiplex PCR, yet TCRdb's version contains in-frame clones alone and is incomplete. Here the sample spans about 150,000 clones, about 89% being singletons. The study's findings and limits: After two AZD1222 doses, spike-specific TCR breadth and depth rose versus day 0. Vaccine-related CD4 TCRs covered spike, predominating at 160-218 and 743-854. In the spike-specific TCR repertoire, nearly half reportedly target unmutated variant regions.

CDR1 is MDHEN and CDR2 is SYDVKM in the germline V gene. The CDR3 is 16 amino acids. V lost 1 base to trimming and J lost 2 bases; unmatched junction nucleotides: 7. As regards this clone: The antigen is undetermined.

The receptor was derived from an adult who received the AZD1222 COVID-19 vaccine. The chain joins TRBV28 to TRBJ2-5; 7 nucleotides agree with TRBD2. Sequenced material: peripheral blood, taken 28 days after the second AZD1222 dose. This chain's CDR3 is CASSLLGGRGQETQYF. CDR3 nucleotide sequence: TGTGCCAGCAGTTTATTGGGCGGGAGAGGACAAGAGACCCAGTACTTC. The entire variable domain, with the rest obtained from reference TRBV28 and TRBJ2-5, is as follows: DVKVTQSSRYLVKRTGEKVFLECVQDMDHENMFWYRQDPGLGLRLIYFSYDVKMKEKGDIPEGYSVSREKKERFSLILESASTNQTSMYLCASSLLGGRGQETQYFGPGTRLLVL.